Below, 11 T cell receptor beta chains from the same sample are listed, as sequenced in a study of blood T cell repertoires in COVID-19. Sequencing was performed with immunoSEQ multiplex PCR; in TCRdb, only in-frame clones are kept and a portion is missing. The sample has 250,000 or so clones; about nine tenths are singletons. The sequencing input was peripheral blood. These receptors originate from a woman aged 40 to 50 who had recovered from COVID-19.

This clone was seen only a few times. The chain couples TRBV7-9 to TRBJ2-7; D is perhaps TRBD2 (6 bases). Per the germline V gene, CDR1 is SEHNR and CDR2 is FQNEAQ (reference sequence). Deletions cut 1 base from V and 3 bases from J, with 10 bases between. The CDR3 spans 14 residues. The CDR3 sequence: CASSLDVSGYEQYF. As DNA, the CDR3 is TGTGCCAGCAGCTTAGATGTTAGCGGCTACGAGCAGTACTTC. The full variable domain, with the rest looked up from reference TRBV7-9 and TRBJ2-7, is DTGVSQNPRHKITKRGQNVTFRCDPISEHNRLYWYRQTLGQGPEFLTYFQNEAQLEKSRLLSDRFSAERPKGSFSTLEIQRTEQGDSAMYLCASSLDVSGYEQYFGPGTRLTVT.

The CDR3 sequence: CASSLTLAGVSEQFF. In DNA, the CDR3 is TGTGCCAGCAGCCTGACCCTAGCGGGAGTCAGTGAGCAGTTCTTC. The gene calls are TRBV14 and TRBJ2-1; 10 nucleotides agree with TRBD2. Trimming removed 4 bases from V and 9 bases from J; junction bases left unmatched: 9. The CDR3 has 15 amino acids. CDR1 and CDR2 (germline): SGHDN, FVKESK.

The genes are TRBV5-4 and TRBJ2-3; 9 bases map to TRBD2. Looked up from germline, CDR1 is SGHNT and CDR2 is YYREEE (reference sequence). CDR3 size: 17 residues. V was pared by 1 base and J by 1 base, with 7 bases of the junction left unmatched. The CDR3 DNA reads as TGTGCCAGCAGCTTGCTCTTGGCGGGGGGGGGCACAGATACGCAGTATTTT. Protein: CASSLLLAGGGTDTQYF.

The chain carries TRBV7-9 and TRBJ1-1; 10 bases fit TRBD1. This CDR3 is built from 15 residues. Germline V gene lookup returns CDR1 SEHNR and CDR2 FQNEAQ (reference sequence). V was pared by 4 bases and J by 3 bases, with 5 bases of the junction left unmatched. CDR3 DNA: TGTGCCAGCAGCTCCGACAGGGGGCTGGACACTGAAGCTTTCTTT. Its protein is CASSSDRGLDTEAFF.

In DNA, the CDR3 is TGTGCCAGCAGCCAAGGTCTAGCGGTCTCCTACGAGCAGTACTTC. This translates into CASSQGLAVSYEQYF. The chain employs TRBV3-1 (or the pseudogene TRBV3-2) and TRBJ2-7; 7 positions agree with TRBD2. Germline CDR1 and CDR2: LGHDT and YNNKEL (reference sequence). The CDR3 is 15 amino acids. J lost 0 bases, V lost 1 base, and 3 bases had no gene match.

The CDR3: CSASPGFLDTDEQYF. The CDR3 DNA reads TGCAGTGCTAGTCCAGGATTCCTCGACACGGACGAGCAGTACTTC. The rearrangement uses TRBV20-1 and TRBJ2-7; D not resolved. This CDR3 contains 15 residues. The V and J ends lost 3 bases and 5 bases respectively, with 20 bases between them. The germline gives CDR1 DFQATT, CDR2 SNEGSKA (reference sequence).

V gene TRBV27 combines with J gene TRBJ1-1; weak D call: TRBD1 (5 bases). V lost 5 bases to trimming and J lost 4 bases, with 11 bases between them. CDR3 length: 13 amino acids. The germline gives CDR1 MNHEY, CDR2 SMNVEV (reference sequence). The CDR3 region has the DNA TGTGCCAGCAGTCCAGGGCGGGGCACTGAAGCTTTCTTT. Protein: CASSPGRGTEAFF.

The V and J genes are TRBV5-4 and TRBJ2-3; D remains ambiguous. The CDR3 is 13 residues long. V was shortened by 0 bases and J by 2 bases, with 4 bases between the two germline ends. The germline gives CDR1 SGHNT, CDR2 YYREEE (reference sequence). CDR3 amino acids: CASSLGATDTQYF. CDR3 DNA sequence: TGTGCCAGCAGCTTGGGGGCCACAGATACGCAGTATTTT.

The CDR3 DNA reads as TGTGCCACCAGAAGGGGTTCGCAAGAGACCCAGTACTTC. Residues: CATRRGSQETQYF. V usage is TRBV24-1 and J usage is TRBJ2-5; maybe TRBD1 (5 bases). V was cut by 7 bases and J by 2 bases, with 10 bases left in between. Germline-derived CDR1 and CDR2 are KGHDR and SFDVKD. This CDR3 is 13 amino acids long.

The CDR3 nucleotides are TGTGCCAGCGTTACAGGGGACGGGGCCAACGTCCTGACTTTC. Its protein product is CASVTGDGANVLTF. The rearrangement uses TRBV5-6 and TRBJ2-6; 7 bases agree with TRBD1. This CDR3 has 14 residues. V trimming: 7 bases; J trimming: 4 bases; junction bases outside the gene matches: 5. CDR1 is SGHDT and CDR2 is YYEEEE in the germline V gene.

The rearrangement links TRBV5-8 to TRBJ2-7; 12 bases match TRBD2. The CDR3 is made up of 19 amino acids. The V and J ends lost 3 bases and 3 bases, in that order; junction bases with no gene match: 16. Germline values: CDR1 SGHTS, CDR2 YDEGEE. The DNA of the CDR3 is TGTGCCAGCAGCTGGCGAAACATAAACCTAGCGGGAGGGCACTACGAGCAGTACTTC. Translating gives CASSWRNINLAGGHYEQYF.